The 9 T cell receptor beta chains listed next were all sequenced from one sample in a study of T cell changes during pregnancy in multiple sclerosis. Only in-frame clones appear in the TCRdb table, and some are missing; sequencing was by immunoSEQ multiplex PCR. The data contain fewer than 80,000 clones, 94% of them seen just once; the ten biggest clones take up roughly 0.13%. Source: CD4+ T cells from peripheral blood mononuclear cells, taken after pregnancy. The origin of the receptors is a female donor with multiple sclerosis, enrolled in a pregnancy study.

The genes are TRBV25-1 and TRBJ2-1; 8 nucleotides agree with TRBD1. The J segment lost 10 bases and the V segment lost 1 base, leaving 15 bases of the junction unmatched. The germline V gene has CDR1 MGHDK and CDR2 SYGVNS. The length of the CDR3 is 17 residues. The CDR3 loop reads CASSESGRVAGGREQFF. The CDR3 DNA reads as TGTGCCAGCAGTGAATCTGGTCGGGTTGCAGGGGGCAGAGAGCAGTTCTTC.

As to this clone: The junction differs from germline at one of its ends, possibly a read error. Written as DNA, the CDR3 is TGTGCCACCAGCGGAGACTCGACAGGGTCGGGTGAAAAACTGTTTTTT. This encodes CATSGDSTGSGEKLFF. The chain links TRBV15 to TRBJ1-4, with 7 bases matching TRBD1. In germline, CDR1 is LNHNV, CDR2 YYDKDF (reference sequence). The CDR3 is made up of 16 amino acids.

The genes are TRBV7-2 and TRBJ2-2, with D perhaps TRBD2 (5 bases). The CDR3 spans 15 residues. The germline V gene has CDR1 SGHTA and CDR2 FQGNSA. V was shortened by 6 bases and J by 1 base, with 12 bases between the two germline ends. DNA for the CDR3: TGTGCCAGCAGTTATAGACGGGGGAACACCGGGGAGCTGTTTTTT. Translating it yields CASSYRRGNTGELFF.

The chain carries TRBV6-5 and TRBJ2-2, with a possible D match to TRBD1 (6 bases). Per the germline V gene, CDR1 is MNHEY and CDR2 is SVGAGI. CDR3 size: 13 residues. V dropped 7 bases and J dropped 5 bases, with 11 bases sitting between them. The CDR3, as DNA: TGTGCCAGCATTGCCGGACAGACCGGGGAGCTGTTTTTT. Its translation: CASIAGQTGELFF.

The table lists this clone with a few counts. The J gene is TRBJ1-1, the V gene TRBV4-2, with 9 nucleotides matching TRBD1. The CDR3 has 18 residues. J gave up 1 base and V 3 bases, and 12 bases lay outside the gene matches. The germline V gene has CDR1 LGHNA and CDR2 YNFKEQ. The CDR3 DNA reads as TGTGCCAGCAGCCAGCACCCGGGACAGGGCCCAACGAACACTGAAGCTTTCTTT. This sequence encodes CASSQHPGQGPTNTEAFF.

The chain links TRBV28 to TRBJ1-5; no clear D gene. The CDR3 runs to 13 residues. Germline V gene data show CDR1 as MDHEN and CDR2 as SYDVKM. Trimming took off 3 bases at V and 4 bases at J, with 7 bases between the two ends. The CDR3 bases are TGTGCCAGCAGTTTGAGCACTAATCAGCCCCAGCATTTT. It translates to CASSLSTNQPQHF.

V is TRBV5-1 and J is TRBJ1-3; perhaps TRBD1 as D (6 bases). The CDR3 has 13 amino acids. Trimming took 5 bases from V and 3 from J, leaving 9 bases between them. The germline CDR1 and CDR2 sequences are SGHRS and YFSETQ. CDR3 residues: CASRGGYGNTIYF. DNA of the CDR3: TGCGCCAGCAGAGGGGGATATGGAAACACCATATATTTT. Full variable domain (rest looked up from reference TRBV5-1 and TRBJ1-3): KAGVTQTPRYLIKTRGQQVTLSCSPISGHRSVSWYQQTPGQGLQFLFEYFSETQRNKGNFPGRFSGRQFSNSRSEMNVSTLELGDSALYLCASRGGYGNTIYFGEGSWLTVV.

The chain carries TRBV11-3 and TRBJ2-1; D is perhaps TRBD1 (6 bases). This CDR3 is 15 amino acids long. From germline, CDR1 is SGHNT and CDR2 YENEEA. Trimming stripped 0 bases from V and 4 bases from J, with 10 bases between. CDR3 in DNA: TGTGCCAGCAGCTTAGAAGGCGACAGGTACAATGAGCAGTTCTTC. Encoded protein: CASSLEGDRYNEQFF. Combining the CDR3 with reference TRBV11-3 and TRBJ2-1 gives the whole variable domain EAGVVQSPRYKIIEKKQPVAFWCNPISGHNTLYWYLQNLGQGPELLIRYENEEAVDDSQLPKDRFSAERLKGVDSTLKIQPAELGDSAVYLCASSLEGDRYNEQFFGPGTRLTVL.

The V gene is TRBV27, the J gene TRBJ2-1, with 14 bases aligning to TRBD2. In germline, CDR1 is MNHEY, CDR2 SMNVEV (reference sequence). This CDR3 region has 19 residues. The V and J ends lost 6 bases and 0 bases, in that order; junction bases with no gene match: 10. The CDR3 DNA follows: TGTGCCAGCAGCCGATGGACTAGCGGGAGGTCTCCCTCCTACAATGAGCAGTTCTTC. This encodes CASSRWTSGRSPSYNEQFF.